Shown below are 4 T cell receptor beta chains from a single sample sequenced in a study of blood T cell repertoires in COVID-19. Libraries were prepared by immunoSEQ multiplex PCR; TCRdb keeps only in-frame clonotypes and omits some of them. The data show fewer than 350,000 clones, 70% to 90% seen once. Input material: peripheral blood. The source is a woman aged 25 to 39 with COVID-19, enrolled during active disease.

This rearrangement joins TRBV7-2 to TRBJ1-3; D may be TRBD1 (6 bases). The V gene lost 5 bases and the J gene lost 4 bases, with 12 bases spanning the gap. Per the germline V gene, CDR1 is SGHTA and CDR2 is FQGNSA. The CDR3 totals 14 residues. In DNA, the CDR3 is TGTGCCAGCAGCAAACAGGGAAAAGGAAACACCATATATTTT. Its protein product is CASSKQGKGNTIYF.

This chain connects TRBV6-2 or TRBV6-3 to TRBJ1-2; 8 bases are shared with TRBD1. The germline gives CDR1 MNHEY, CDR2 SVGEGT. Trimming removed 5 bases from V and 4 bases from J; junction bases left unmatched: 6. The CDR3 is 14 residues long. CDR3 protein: CASSEDRVGYGYTF. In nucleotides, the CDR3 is TGTGCCAGCAGTGAGGACAGGGTTGGCTATGGCTACACCTTC.

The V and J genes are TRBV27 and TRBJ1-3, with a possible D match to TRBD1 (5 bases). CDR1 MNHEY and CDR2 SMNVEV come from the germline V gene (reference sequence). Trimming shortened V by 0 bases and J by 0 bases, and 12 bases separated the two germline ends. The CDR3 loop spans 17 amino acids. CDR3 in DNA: TGTGCCAGCAGTTTATCAGGGCAGGGCAGCTCTGGAAACACCATATATTTT. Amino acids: CASSLSGQGSSGNTIYF.

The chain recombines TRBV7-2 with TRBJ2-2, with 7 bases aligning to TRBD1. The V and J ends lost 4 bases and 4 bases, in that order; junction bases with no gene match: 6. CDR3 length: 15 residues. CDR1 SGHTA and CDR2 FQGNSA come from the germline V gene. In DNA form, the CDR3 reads TGTGCCAGCAGCTCCTGGACAGGTCGCACCGGGGAGCTGTTTTTT. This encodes CASSSWTGRTGELFF.